Shown below are 5 T cell receptor beta chains from a single sample sequenced in a study of blood T cell repertoires in COVID-19. Produced via immunoSEQ multiplex PCR; TCRdb's table is partial and in-frame only. The sample includes about 110,000 clones, 65% to 85% of them seen just once. The sample consisted of peripheral blood. These receptors came from a man aged 50 to 60 with acute or convalescent COVID-19.

The chain combines TRBV5-1 with TRBJ2-5, with 7 bases fitting TRBD1. V lost 4 bases, J lost 5 bases, and 17 bases stayed unmatched. Per the germline V gene, CDR1 is SGHRS and CDR2 is YFSETQ. CDR3 length equals 17 residues. In nucleotides, the CDR3 is TGCGCCAGCAGCCCAGGGCAGGGGGTCGTAGTCGGCGAGACCCAGTACTTC. Translation: CASSPGQGVVVGETQYF.

The J gene is TRBJ2-7, the V gene TRBV5-4, with 16 bases aligning to TRBD2. The germline gives CDR1 SGHNT, CDR2 YYREEE (reference sequence). V lost 2 bases, J lost 3 bases, and 5 bases stayed unmatched. The CDR3 contains 17 residues. The CDR3 DNA reads TGTGCCAGCAGCTTACCGGGACTAGCGGGGGGGCTCTACGAGCAGTACGTC. Its protein is CASSLPGLAGGLYEQYV.

The chain has TRBV11-2 and TRBJ2-3, with TRBD1 matching over 7 bases. CDR1 is SGHAT, CDR2 FQNNGV, per germline. The CDR3 length is 15 residues. V was pared by 5 bases and J by 1 base, with 6 bases of the junction left unmatched. The CDR3 DNA reads TGTGCCAGCAGCGTCTCCGGGACAGGCACAGATACGCAGTATTTT. Its protein is CASSVSGTGTDTQYF.

This sequence joins TRBV9 and TRBJ2-3; 9 nucleotides match TRBD2. CDR1 is SGDLS, CDR2 YYNGEE, per germline. Unmatched junction bases numbered 7, after V lost 3 bases and J lost 2 bases. The CDR3 runs to 16 residues. CDR3 in DNA: TGTGCCAGCAGCGGGGGGACTAGCAGATACACAGATACGCAGTATTTT. It translates to CASSGGTSRYTDTQYF.

V gene TRBV19 combines with J gene TRBJ2-2, with 7 bases matching TRBD1. The CDR3 extends over 16 amino acids. J gave up 0 bases and V 1 base, and 2 bases lay outside the gene matches. Germline V CDR1 and CDR2: LNHDA, SQIVND (reference sequence). The CDR3 nucleotides are TGTGCCAGTAGTATAGGGGGGACAGCGAACACCGGGGAGCTGTTTTTT. Its protein is CASSIGGTANTGELFF.